This entry lists 9 T cell receptor beta chains sequenced from one sample in a study of blood T cell repertoires in COVID-19. Method: immunoSEQ multiplex PCR; TCRdb's copy keeps in-frame clones and lacks some. The sample carries about 220,000 clones, approximately 90% recorded once. What was sequenced was PBMCs or T cells enriched from blood (not recorded which). These receptor sequences come from a woman aged 25 to 39 who had recovered from COVID-19.

The rearrangement links TRBV4-3 to TRBJ2-6; no firm D call. Deletions cut 0 bases from V and 4 bases from J, with 16 bases between. CDR1 and CDR2 from the germline V gene are LGHNA and YSLEER. The CDR3 extends over 18 amino acids. CDR3 region: CASSQDDVASLGANVLTF. As DNA, the CDR3 is TGCGCCAGCAGCCAAGATGATGTAGCCTCTCTGGGGGCCAACGTCCTGACTTTC.

The V and J genes are TRBV11-2 and TRBJ2-7; D possibly corresponds to TRBD1 (5 bases). V lost 5 bases, J lost 0 bases, and 14 bases lay in between. The CDR3 runs to 15 residues. CDR1 and CDR2 (germline): SGHAT, FQNNGV. In DNA, the CDR3 is TGTGCCAGCAGCCTTCAGACAGTAAGCTCCTACGAGCAGTACTTC. It encodes CASSLQTVSSYEQYF.

The chain employs TRBV25-1 and TRBJ1-2; 7 nucleotides align to TRBD1. The germline V gene encodes CDR1 MGHDK and CDR2 SYGVNS. Germline trimming cut 7 bases from V and 7 bases from J; bases unmatched to any gene: 9. The length of the CDR3 is 13 residues. CDR3 bases: TGTGCCAGCAACCCGACAGGGCCGGGTGGCTACACCTTC. Translating gives CASNPTGPGGYTF.

The chain joins TRBV5-5 to TRBJ1-1, with a weak D call TRBD1 (5 bases). The V end was cut by 2 bases, the J end by 0 bases, with 14 bases between. The CDR3 runs 16 residues. Germline assignment: CDR1 SGHKS and CDR2 YYEKEE (reference sequence). The chain's CDR3 is CASSLPRQTMNTEAFF. The CDR3 bases are TGTGCCAGCAGCTTACCACGACAGACAATGAACACTGAAGCTTTCTTT.

This chain connects TRBV7-9 to TRBJ1-2; 8 bases are shared with TRBD1. J gave up 4 bases and V 6 bases, and 4 bases lay outside the gene matches. CDR1 is SEHNR and CDR2 is FQNEAQ in the germline V gene (reference sequence). The CDR3 sequence is 13 residues long. The CDR3 loop reads CASSRTGPYGYTF. In DNA, the CDR3 is TGTGCCAGCAGTCGGACAGGGCCCTATGGCTACACCTTC.

J is TRBJ2-3 and V is TRBV7-8, with TRBD2 as a possible D gene (7 bases). This CDR3 has 15 residues. The germline V gene has CDR1 SGHVS and CDR2 FQNEAQ. Deletions cut 1 base from V and 2 bases from J, with 10 bases between. As DNA, the CDR3 is TGTGCCAGCAGCTTAGTGGCGGGGGCCACAGATACGCAGTATTTT. Translating gives CASSLVAGATDTQYF. The full variable domain, in which reference TRBV7-8 and TRBJ2-3 provide the parts outside the CDR3, is GAGVSQSPRYKVAKRGQDVALRCDPISGHVSLFWYQQALGQGPEFLTYFQNEAQLDKSGLPSDRFFAERPEGSVSTLKIQRTQQEDSAVYLCASSLVAGATDTQYFGPGTRLTVL.

This chain connects TRBV15 to TRBJ2-2; 12 nucleotides align to TRBD1. The CDR3 has 20 amino acids. With 3 bases clipped from V and 4 bases from J, the junction kept 15 bases outside the gene matches. Germline V lookup: CDR1 LNHNV, CDR2 YYDKDF (reference sequence). CDR3 region: CATSRGSRDRGPDVTGELFF. CDR3 in DNA: TGTGCCACCAGCAGGGGTAGTCGGGACAGGGGGCCGGATGTCACCGGGGAGCTGTTTTTT.

The rearrangement links TRBV18 to TRBJ2-7; weak D call: TRBD1 (5 bases). The germline V and J ends were trimmed by 7 bases and 8 bases, with 18 bases remaining between them. Germline lookup yields CDR1 KGHSH and CDR2 LQKENI. This CDR3 region has 13 residues. The CDR3 here is CASFPSSGIKQYF. CDR3 DNA sequence: TGTGCCAGCTTCCCCTCCTCAGGGATCAAGCAGTACTTC.

The V and J genes are TRBV23-1 and TRBJ1-5; the D is unclear. TRBV23-1 qualifies as an ORF whose function is uncertain. V lost 4 bases and J 2 bases, leaving 9 bases between the germline ends. There are 14 residues in the CDR3. The CDR3 DNA follows: TGCGCCAGCAGTCTCAGGCCGCGCAATCAGCCCCAGCATTTT. This translates into CASSLRPRNQPQHF.